Presented here are 24 T cell receptor beta chains from one specimen sequenced in a study of cytomegalovirus exposure and HLA in healthy donors (dated by TCRdb to 2016 to 2017). Receptor libraries were prepared by the immunoSEQ multiplex PCR assay. For the multiplex PCR, a mixture combining 60 forward primers for TCR Vbeta segments and 13 reverse primers for TCR Jbeta segments was used. TCRdb obtained this table from immuneACCESS and retained in-frame rearrangements with V and J assigned. These tables miss some clones; where compared with another copy, unresolved V genes account for less than half of the shortfall, and the remainder is unexplained. The sample table contains approximately 100,000 clones; only one count was recorded for around three quarters of them. Of the sample, 16% is held by the ten largest clones. The sequenced sample was PBMCs. Receptors were obtained from a man in his sixties in good health and CMV-seropositive.

The chain has TRBV7-2 and TRBJ2-5; the match to TRBD1 covers 10 bases. The ends lost 5 bases at V and 7 bases at J; junction bases unmatched: 7. Looked up from germline, CDR1 is SGHTA and CDR2 is FQGNSA. This CDR3 comprises 14 residues. DNA for the CDR3: TGTGCCAGCAGCAGAGGGACAGGGGTGTGGACCCAGTACTTC. This translates into CASSRGTGVWTQYF.

The rearrangement joins TRBV27 to TRBJ2-5, with D perhaps matching TRBD1 (5 bases). The J call could be wrong; TRBJ2-7 is a better fit for the DNA end. Per the germline V gene, CDR1 is MNHEY and CDR2 is SMNVEV (reference sequence). This CDR3 is 12 amino acids long. The CDR3 DNA reads as TGTGCCAGCAGTCCTCAGGGAAGCGAGCAGTACTTC. It translates to CASSPQGSEQYF.

This clone was picked up a small number of times. CDR3 DNA: TGTGCCAGCAGTCCTCCACCCGGGACAGGGGGGTACGAGCAGTACTTC. It encodes CASSPPPGTGGYEQYF. The V gene is TRBV28, the J gene TRBJ2-7, with TRBD1 matching over 11 bases. The CDR3 consists of 16 residues. After removal of 5 bases from V and 4 bases from J, the junction contained 10 bases not matched to a gene. Germline assignment: CDR1 MDHEN and CDR2 SYDVKM.

V gene TRBV13 combines with J gene TRBJ2-2, with D tentatively TRBD1 (5 bases). Looked up from germline, CDR1 is PRHDT and CDR2 is FYEKMQ (reference sequence). The CDR3 has 15 residues. With 3 bases removed from V and 3 bases from J, the gap between germline ends came to 11 bases. The DNA of the CDR3 is TGTGCCAGCAGCTTTAAGGACACTTACACCGGGGAGCTGTTTTTT. Residues: CASSFKDTYTGELFF.

The table lists this clone with a count of one. V usage is TRBV2 and J usage is TRBJ2-1; D not certain. There are 16 residues in the CDR3. V lost 1 base, J lost 3 bases, and 13 bases lay in between. CDR1 SNHLY and CDR2 FYNNEI come from the germline V gene. DNA for the CDR3: TGTGCCAGCAGTGAAGAGCACCAACGATTCTACAATGAGCAGTTCTTC. Its protein product is CASSEEHQRFYNEQFF.

The V gene is TRBV5-4, the J gene TRBJ1-4; 8 nucleotides line up with TRBD1. The length of the CDR3 is 17 residues. Looked up from germline, CDR1 is SGHNT and CDR2 is YYREEE (reference sequence). V dropped 4 bases and J dropped 0; count of bases not matched to a gene: 8. The CDR3 here is CASSPDRGTATNEKLFF. The DNA for the CDR3 is TGTGCCAGCAGCCCTGACAGGGGAACTGCAACTAATGAAAAACTGTTTTTT.

The V gene is TRBV27, the J gene TRBJ1-2, with 11 bases fitting TRBD1. J lost 7 bases, V lost 0 bases, and 7 bases had no gene match. Looked up from germline, CDR1 is MNHEY and CDR2 is SMNVEV (reference sequence). The CDR3 is 16 amino acids. CDR3: CASSLSAWDRGGGYTF. The CDR3 DNA reads as TGTGCCAGCAGTTTATCGGCGTGGGACAGGGGGGGTGGCTACACCTTC.

The rearrangement uses TRBV6-5 and TRBJ1-1; D remains ambiguous. The CDR3 contains 14 residues. The V gene's germline CDR1 is MNHEY and CDR2 SVGAGI. The germline V and J ends were trimmed by 1 base and 3 bases, with 9 bases remaining between them. CDR3 DNA sequence: TGTGCCAGCAGTTACTTTGGCAGTCACACTGAAGCTTTCTTT. Its protein product is CASSYFGSHTEAFF.

The rearrangement joins TRBV9 to TRBJ2-7, with 8 bases lining up with TRBD1. Germline V lookup: CDR1 SGDLS, CDR2 YYNGEE. The V and J ends lost 2 bases and 3 bases, in that order; junction bases with no gene match: 7. The CDR3 is 15 amino acids. The chain's CDR3 is CASSVGTGLIYEQYF. In DNA form, the CDR3 reads TGTGCCAGCAGCGTTGGGACAGGACTTATCTACGAGCAGTACTTC.

The chain links TRBV18 to TRBJ2-7; D not resolved. Germline assignment: CDR1 KGHSH and CDR2 LQKENI. Trimming left V 2 bases short and J 5 bases short, with 4 bases between. The CDR3 is 11 amino acids. The CDR3 region has the DNA TGTGCCAGCTCACCATCGGACGAGCAGTACTTC. Its protein is CASSPSDEQYF.

This chain connects TRBV4-1 to TRBJ1-3; D gene ambiguous. The germline gives CDR1 MGHRA, CDR2 YSYEKL. The CDR3 runs to 20 residues. V dropped 0 bases and J dropped 0 bases, with 21 bases sitting between them. The CDR3 loop is CASSQEARAGRTPSGNTIYF. The CDR3, as DNA: TGCGCCAGCAGCCAAGAAGCTCGGGCGGGGAGAACCCCCTCTGGAAACACCATATATTTT.

Written as DNA, the CDR3 is TGTGCCAGCAGCTTTTCCGGGGCAACTAATGAAAAACTGTTTTTT. Its protein product is CASSFSGATNEKLFF. V and J are TRBV5-5 and TRBJ1-4; D unresolved. The CDR3 is 15 residues long. Germline V lookup: CDR1 SGHKS, CDR2 YYEKEE (reference sequence). V was trimmed by 2 bases and J by 0 bases, leaving 8 bases between them.

The J gene is TRBJ2-5, the V gene TRBV10-3; TRBD1 might be the D (5 bases). The CDR3 has 12 amino acids. Germline V gene data show CDR1 as ENHRY and CDR2 as SYGVKD. V was clipped by 8 bases and J by 2 bases, with 9 bases between them. In DNA, the CDR3 is TGTGCCATCGGATCAGGGCAAGAGACCCAGTACTTC. It is translated as CAIGSGQETQYF.

The chain links TRBV27 to TRBJ1-5; 8 bases map to TRBD1. J was trimmed by 3 bases and V by 5 bases; bases with no gene match: 6. Germline V CDR1 and CDR2: MNHEY, SMNVEV (reference sequence). The CDR3 is 15 residues long. In DNA form, the CDR3 reads TGTGCCAGCAGTCCTGGACAGGGAATCAATCAGCCCCAGCATTTT. Its translation is CASSPGQGINQPQHF.

The rearrangement uses TRBV21-1 and TRBJ2-2; the table gives TRBD1 as D, unverified against the DNA. TRBV21-1 is noted as a pseudogene. The CDR3 length is 17 residues. In DNA form, the CDR3 reads TGTGCCAGCCCCAGGGACAGGTGGTGGGCGAACACCGGGGAGCTGTTTTTT. This sequence encodes CASPRDRWWANTGELFF.

The chain couples TRBV4-1 to TRBJ2-2; unclear D gene. V gave up 1 base and J gave up 1 base, with 4 bases separating them. The CDR3 is made up of 14 amino acids. The germline V gene encodes CDR1 MGHRA and CDR2 YSYEKL. The CDR3 spells CASSQGRNTGELFF. CDR3 in DNA: TGCGCCAGCAGCCAAGGCAGGAACACCGGGGAGCTGTTTTTT.

The chain links TRBV5-1 to TRBJ2-3, with TRBD2 as a possible D gene (5 bases). This CDR3 comprises 16 residues. The V gene's germline CDR1 is SGHRS and CDR2 YFSETQ. V was trimmed by 4 bases and J by 0 bases, leaving 15 bases between them. CDR3 residues: CASSAGLGPSTDTQYF. CDR3 sequence (DNA): TGCGCCAGCAGCGCAGGACTGGGCCCTAGCACAGATACGCAGTATTTT.

This rearrangement joins TRBV2 to TRBJ1-6; D uncertain. The CDR3 is 11 residues long. Germline V CDR1 and CDR2: SNHLY, FYNNEI. The V end was cut by 6 bases, the J end by 16 bases, with 13 bases between. The CDR3 here is CASSAIPQLHF. The CDR3, as DNA: TGTGCCAGCAGCGCGATTCCACAGCTCCACTTT.

This chain uses TRBV7-9 with TRBJ2-5; 7 nucleotides align to TRBD1. The CDR3 loop spans 16 amino acids. Germline CDR1 SEHNR, CDR2 FQNEAQ (reference sequence). The ends lost 4 bases at V and 4 bases at J; junction bases unmatched: 12. The CDR3, as DNA: TGTGCCAGCAGCTATCAGGGGGTTAGAACGGGAGAGACCCAGTACTTC. Translated: CASSYQGVRTGETQYF.

V is TRBV5-6 and J is TRBJ2-3, with D perhaps TRBD2 (6 bases). Germline loops: CDR1 SGHDT, CDR2 YYEEEE. This CDR3 is 16 amino acids long. V was shortened by 1 base and J by 0 bases, with 12 bases between the two germline ends. The CDR3 DNA sequence: TGTGCCAGCAGCTTGATGGGGGGACGCAGCACAGATACGCAGTATTTT. It yields the protein CASSLMGGRSTDTQYF. Full variable domain (outside the CDR3, taken from reference TRBV5-6 and TRBJ2-3): DAGVTQSPTHLIKTRGQQVTLRCSPKSGHDTVSWYQQALGQGPQFIFQYYEEEERQRGNFPDRFSGHQFPNYSSELNVNALLLGDSALYLCASSLMGGRSTDTQYFGPGTRLTVL.

This clone was seen a few times. The rearrangement joins TRBV10-2 to TRBJ2-5; TRBD2 is a possible D gene (5 bases). The germline CDR1 and CDR2 sequences are WSHSY and SAAADI. Trimming removed 3 bases at V and 5 bases at J, with 22 bases between. The CDR3 consists of 17 residues. Here the CDR3 DNA reads TGCGCCAGCAGTGACCCAACCCAAGTGCCATCGGGGGAGACCCAGTACTTC. It codes for CASSDPTQVPSGETQYF.

The chain carries TRBV5-1 and TRBJ2-3; perhaps TRBD2 as D (6 bases). Germline loops: CDR1 SGHRS, CDR2 YFSETQ. V lost 7 bases and J lost 3, with 15 bases in between. This CDR3 has 14 amino acids. CDR3 nucleotide sequence: TGCGCCAGCGCCCGGGGGACGGGGACAGATACGCAGTATTTT. This translates into CASARGTGTDTQYF. The full variable domain, completed using reference TRBV5-1 and TRBJ2-3, is KAGVTQTPRYLIKTRGQQVTLSCSPISGHRSVSWYQQTPGQGLQFLFEYFSETQRNKGNFPGRFSGRQFSNSRSEMNVSTLELGDSALYLCASARGTGTDTQYFGPGTRLTVL.

The CDR3 sequence is CASRSLDRGLDGYTF. The CDR3 DNA reads as TGTGCCAGCAGATCTCTGGACAGGGGGCTCGATGGCTACACCTTC. The chain carries TRBV6-1 and TRBJ1-2; 11 bases line up with TRBD1. This CDR3 is 15 amino acids long. Germline CDR1 and CDR2: MNHNS and SASEGT. After removal of 6 bases from V and 6 bases from J, the junction contained 9 bases not matched to a gene.

The rearrangement joins TRBV9 to TRBJ2-3, with a tentative D call TRBD2 (6 bases). The CDR3 extends over 15 amino acids. V lost 4 bases and J lost 5, with 17 bases in between. Germline CDR1 and CDR2: SGDLS and YYNGEE. CDR3 DNA sequence: TGTGCCAGCAGCCTCGGGGGTTTGGAAGGAGATACGCAGTATTTT. It translates to CASSLGGLEGDTQYF.